This T cell receptor beta chain was sequenced for a study of Ad26.COV2.S vaccination and SARS-CoV-2 variants. Findings and limits, study-wide: Individuals receiving vaccine had higher spike-specific TCR breadth than placebo recipients did.

The junction had 10 bases not matched to a gene; V was cut back by 6 bases and J by 4 bases. The CDR3 has 17 residues. Germline CDR1 is LNHDA and CDR2 is SQIVND (reference sequence). The protocol was immunoSEQ multiplex PCR, while the TCRdb copy is restricted to in-frame clones and leaves out a portion. The sample shows hundreds of thousands of clones, around 87% of them seen only once. Treatment meaning: around 19 received Ad26.COV2.S at low or high dose, single or two shots; roughly five received placebo; per-sample allocation not given. After the first vaccine or placebo injection, samples were drawn on day 63. Note on this clone: The antigen remains undetermined.

The material sequenced was peripheral blood, taken in a trial of Ad26.COV2.S vaccine versus placebo. The chain employs TRBV19 and TRBJ2-1; 12 bases map to TRBD2. This receptor was taken from a person aged 18-60 years who received the Ad26.COV2.S COVID-19 vaccine or a placebo. The chain's CDR3 is CASSKPLTSGGYNEQFF. The CDR3 region has the DNA TGTGCCAGTAGCAAACCTCTAACTAGCGGGGGGTACAATGAGCAGTTCTTC. Variable domain in full (rest from reference TRBV19 and TRBJ2-1): DGGITQSPKYLFRKEGQNVTLSCEQNLNHDAMYWYRQDPGQGLRLIYYSQIVNDFQKGDIAEGYSVSREKKESFPLTVTSAQKNPTAFYLCASSKPLTSGGYNEQFFGPGTRLTVL.